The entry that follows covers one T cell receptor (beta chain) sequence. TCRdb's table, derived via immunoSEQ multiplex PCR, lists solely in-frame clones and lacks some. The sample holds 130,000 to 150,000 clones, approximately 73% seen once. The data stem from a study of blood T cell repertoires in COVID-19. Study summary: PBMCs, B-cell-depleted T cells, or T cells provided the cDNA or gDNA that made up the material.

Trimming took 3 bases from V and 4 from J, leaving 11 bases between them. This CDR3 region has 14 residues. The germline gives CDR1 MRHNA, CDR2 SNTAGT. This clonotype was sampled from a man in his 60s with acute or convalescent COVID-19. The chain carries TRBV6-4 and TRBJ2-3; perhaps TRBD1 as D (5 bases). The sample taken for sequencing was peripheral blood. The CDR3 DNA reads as TGTGCCAGCAGTGAGAGGCTAGGGGCAGATACGCAGTATTTT. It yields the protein CASSERLGADTQYF.